The sequence of this TCR beta chain was determined in a study of metastatic and nonmetastatic thyroid tumors. All patients were untreated before thyroid surgery. At least ten counts were recorded for this clone. The germline CDR1 and CDR2 sequences are MGHRA and YSYEKL. Trimming took off 0 bases at V and 8 bases at J, with 16 bases between the two ends. The CDR3 is 15 residues long. TCRdb re-called the PCR reads with MiXCR. The sample holds roughly 15,000 clones, about 28% seen once. Sample: tumor tissue. The TCR originated in a female donor with papillary thyroid cancer or a benign thyroid nodule (not recorded which). Some clones in this sample may be carry-over from other donors' samples. The chain has TRBV4-1 and TRBJ1-2, with D unresolved. The CDR3, as DNA: TGCGCCAGCAGCCAAGAAGAGGTAGGCCGAGGGGGCTACACCTTC. Its translation is CASSQEEVGRGGYTF.